This TCR beta chain was identified during a study of blood T cell repertoires in COVID-19. Losses at the gene ends were 5 bases for V and 5 bases for J; bases not matched to a gene: 6. The germline V gene has CDR1 SEHNR and CDR2 FQNEAQ (reference sequence). The CDR3 is made up of 13 amino acids. TCRdb's table, derived via immunoSEQ multiplex PCR, lists solely in-frame clones and lacks some. The table includes 60,000 to 70,000 clones, roughly 85% detected once. Sequenced: peripheral blood. This TCR came from a man aged 45-65 years with acute or convalescent COVID-19. V usage is TRBV7-9 and J usage is TRBJ2-7; 7 bases agree with TRBD2. The DNA of the CDR3 is TGTGCCAGCAGCGGGGAGGGAGGTAACGAGCAGTACTTC. This sequence encodes CASSGEGGNEQYF.